This TCR beta chain was recovered during a study of shared clonotypes between healthy human individuals. Across the whole study: The cohort had a couple of women and a few men, ages 18 to 49.

Generated by immunoSEQ multiplex PCR, the TCRdb table keeps only in-frame clones and is missing some. The sample yields around 2,000,000 clones, about 92% seen once. As defined, naive CD8 cells were CD45RO-negative and positively selected for CCR7, with terminally differentiated effector memory CD45RA+ cells excluded. The CDR3 covers 15 residues. Looked up from germline, CDR1 is MNHEY and CDR2 is SMNVEV (reference sequence). V was clipped by 6 bases and J by 5 bases; unmatched bases: 9. Material: naive CD8+ T cells from PBMCs. V is TRBV27 and J is TRBJ2-7; 11 nucleotides match TRBD1. The receptor was derived from a young man in good health. Some clones in this sample may be carry-over from other donors' samples. The CDR3 sequence: CASRQKDRGLHEQYF. For the CDR3, the DNA is TGTGCCAGCAGGCAAAAGGACAGGGGGCTTCACGAGCAGTACTTC.